The 21 T cell receptor beta chains given below trace back to one sample, sequenced in a study of blood T cell repertoires in COVID-19. Repertoires were generated with immunoSEQ multiplex PCR, while TCRdb's copy carries only in-frame clones and drops some. The sample shows about 97,000 clones, 85% of them seen only once. The sequencing input was peripheral blood. Receptor source: a woman in her sixties or seventies with active or convalescent COVID-19.

The V call is TRBV4-1, the J call TRBJ2-3; D is perhaps TRBD2 (5 bases). The germline V and J ends were trimmed by 4 bases and 0 bases, with 14 bases remaining between them. The CDR3 covers 16 residues. CDR1 is MGHRA and CDR2 is YSYEKL in the germline V gene. CDR3 nucleotides: TGCGCCAGCAGCCGCCGTCTAGCAGCTAGCACAGATACGCAGTATTTT. Translated, it gives CASSRRLAASTDTQYF.

The chain uses TRBV27 and TRBJ2-5; 9 nucleotides align to TRBD1. The germline V gene encodes CDR1 MNHEY and CDR2 SMNVEV (reference sequence). The CDR3 length is 19 residues. The ends lost 6 bases at V and 2 bases at J; junction bases unmatched: 19. The DNA of the CDR3 is TGTGCCAGCAGCCCCAAGAGTGGACAGGGGAGTAGGCGTCAAGAGACCCAGTACTTC. Translated, it gives CASSPKSGQGSRRQETQYF.

This rearrangement joins TRBV3-1 (or the pseudogene TRBV3-2) to TRBJ2-7; the match to TRBD1 covers 8 bases. The V segment lost 0 bases and the J segment 9 bases; nucleotides outside the gene matches: 4. The CDR3 extends over 13 amino acids. Germline CDR1 is LGHDT and CDR2 is YNNKEL (reference sequence). The DNA for the CDR3 is TGTGCCAGCAGCCAAGATGGACAGGGAAGGCAGTACTTC. This encodes CASSQDGQGRQYF.

This clone has more than one count but fewer than ten. In nucleotides, the CDR3 is TGTGCCAGCAGCGTAGAGATGGGACAGGGAGGAAACACCATATATTTT. Amino acid sequence: CASSVEMGQGGNTIYF. V usage is TRBV9 and J usage is TRBJ1-3, with 9 bases identical to TRBD1. The CDR3 totals 16 residues. With 0 bases clipped from V and 4 bases from J, the junction kept 5 bases outside the gene matches. The V gene's germline CDR1 is SGDLS and CDR2 YYNGEE.

The chain links TRBV11-2 to TRBJ2-1; D might be TRBD2 (5 bases). Germline CDR1 is SGHAT and CDR2 is FQNNGV. Trimming pared 1 base from V and 3 bases from J, leaving 13 bases between. This CDR3 has 16 amino acids. This CDR3 reads CASSLAGLRLYNEQFF. As DNA, the CDR3 is TGTGCCAGCAGCTTAGCCGGACTCCGTCTCTACAATGAGCAGTTCTTC.

V gene TRBV7-3 combines with J gene TRBJ1-2, with TRBD1 matching 7 bases. In germline, CDR1 is SGHTA, CDR2 FQGTGA. Trimming removed 5 bases from V and 2 bases from J; junction bases left unmatched: 5. This CDR3 region has 14 residues. The CDR3 here is CASSTGTANYGYTF. The CDR3 DNA sequence: TGTGCCAGCAGCACCGGGACAGCCAACTATGGCTACACCTTC.

A word on this clone: One end of the junction does not line up with germline, which may come from a read error. The gene calls are TRBV7-7 and TRBJ2-1, with 8 bases identical to TRBD2. This CDR3 has 13 amino acids. The germline V gene has CDR1 SSHAT and CDR2 FNYEAQ (reference sequence). The CDR3 region is CASSLESGGEQFF. The DNA for the CDR3 is TGTGCTAGCAGTTTAGAGAGCGGGGGTGAGCAGTTCTTC.

The chain recombines TRBV7-2 with TRBJ2-7, with a tentative D call TRBD1 (5 bases). The germline gives CDR1 SGHTA, CDR2 FQGNSA. The CDR3 contains 13 residues. With 3 bases removed from V and 7 bases from J, the gap between germline ends came to 13 bases. In nucleotides, the CDR3 is TGTGCCAGCAGCTTGATAGCCAGGGCAGAGCAGTACTTC. It translates to CASSLIARAEQYF.

This clone was seen only a few times. The genes are TRBV2 and TRBJ2-3; D possibly corresponds to TRBD1 (5 bases). This CDR3 region has 15 residues. Trimming removed 4 bases from V and 1 base from J, with 12 bases in between. CDR1 SNHLY and CDR2 FYNNEI come from the germline V gene. DNA for the CDR3: TGTGCCAGCAGTGTTCAGGGCGGTGGCACAGATACGCAGTATTTT. Residues: CASSVQGGGTDTQYF.

The rearrangement joins TRBV28 to TRBJ2-5; tentatively, D is TRBD2 (5 bases). Germline-derived CDR1 and CDR2 are MDHEN and SYDVKM. The CDR3 contains 13 residues. V was pared by 2 bases and J by 7 bases, with 11 bases between. CDR3 protein: CASSLVGEGTQYF. CDR3 DNA sequence: TGTGCCAGCAGTTTAGTGGGAGAGGGGACCCAGTACTTC. The full variable domain, with the rest looked up from reference TRBV28 and TRBJ2-5, is DVKVTQSSRYLVKRTGEKVFLECVQDMDHENMFWYRQDPGLGLRLIYFSYDVKMKEKGDIPEGYSVSREKKERFSLILESASTNQTSMYLCASSLVGEGTQYFGPGTRLLVL.

The V gene is TRBV30, the J gene TRBJ1-5; D unresolved. The germline V gene has CDR1 GTSNPN and CDR2 SVGIG (reference sequence). V was trimmed by 4 bases and J by 5 bases, leaving 12 bases between them. This CDR3 is 13 amino acids long. The CDR3 loop reads CAWKGGLDQPQHF. CDR3 coding DNA: TGTGCCTGGAAAGGCGGCCTTGATCAGCCCCAGCATTTT.

Only one count was recorded for this clone. The chain employs TRBV24-1 and TRBJ1-2; 11 nucleotides align to TRBD1. Germline V gives CDR1 KGHDR, CDR2 SFDVKD. The CDR3 is 14 amino acids. V lost 9 bases to trimming and J lost 3 bases; unmatched junction nucleotides: 5. The CDR3 protein is CATLGTGGDYGYTF. The CDR3 coding sequence is TGTGCCACCCTCGGGACAGGGGGGGACTATGGCTACACCTTC.

This chain uses TRBV30 with TRBJ1-4; TRBD1 might be the D (5 bases). The V end lost 7 bases, the J end lost 5 bases, and 14 bases lay between the germline ends. The CDR3 runs 13 residues. CDR1 and CDR2 (germline): GTSNPN, SVGIG (reference sequence). This CDR3 reads CASPGGRNEKLFF. The DNA of the CDR3 is TGTGCCTCCCCGGGGGGGAGAAATGAAAAACTGTTTTTT.

This clone was found a few times. The V call is TRBV6-9, the J call TRBJ2-2; 7 positions agree with TRBD2. Per the germline V gene, CDR1 is MNHGY and CDR2 is SVAAGI. Trimming took 1 base from V and 4 from J; bases not matched to a gene: 9. The CDR3 has 17 amino acids. The CDR3 reads CASSYYKRDFSTGELFF. CDR3 coding DNA: TGTGCCAGCAGTTATTACAAGCGGGACTTTTCCACCGGGGAGCTGTTTTTT.

The chain carries TRBV27 and TRBJ2-1, with D possibly matching TRBD2 (6 bases). Germline V gene data show CDR1 as MNHEY and CDR2 as SMNVEV (reference sequence). There are 15 residues in the CDR3. V lost 5 bases, J lost 10 bases, and 21 bases lay in between. This chain's CDR3 is CASSATGTPIVEQFF. For the CDR3, the DNA is TGTGCCAGCAGTGCCACCGGGACTCCTATAGTGGAGCAGTTCTTC.

The chain couples TRBV28 to TRBJ1-2, with D unclear. This CDR3 comprises 12 residues. V dropped 6 bases and J dropped 4 bases, with 9 bases sitting between them. CDR1 is MDHEN, CDR2 SYDVKM, per germline. The CDR3 DNA sequence: TGTGCCAGCAGGGGCTTAGTCTATGGCTACACCTTC. Protein product: CASRGLVYGYTF.

The chain combines TRBV4-1 with TRBJ1-2; 9 positions agree with TRBD1. This CDR3 spans 15 amino acids. Germline V gene data show CDR1 as MGHRA and CDR2 as YSYEKL. The junction had 0 bases not matched to a gene; V was cut back by 1 base and J by 0 bases. This chain's CDR3 is CASSQGTGANYGYTF. The CDR3 bases are TGCGCCAGCAGCCAAGGGACAGGGGCTAACTATGGCTACACCTTC.

This chain joins TRBV2 and TRBJ1-1; D may be TRBD1 (5 bases). Germline-derived CDR1 and CDR2 are SNHLY and FYNNEI. Trimming cost V 0 bases and J 4 bases, with 9 bases left between them. This CDR3 has 14 residues. CDR3 nucleotides: TGTGCCAGCAGTGAAGCGCTTGGGGCCACTGAAGCTTTCTTT. It is translated as CASSEALGATEAFF.

The genes are TRBV4-3 and TRBJ1-4; D remains ambiguous. Germline V gene data show CDR1 as LGHNA and CDR2 as YSLEER. V lost 0 bases to trimming and J lost 7 bases, with 15 bases between them. The CDR3 sequence is 16 residues long. The CDR3 nucleotides are TGCGCCAGCAGCCAAGATCTCGGGGTTCGGGGTGAAAAACTGTTTTTT. Amino acids: CASSQDLGVRGEKLFF.

V usage is TRBV27 and J usage is TRBJ1-1; 9 positions agree with TRBD1. The CDR3 length is 13 residues. Looked up from germline, CDR1 is MNHEY and CDR2 is SMNVEV (reference sequence). V lost 4 bases, J lost 5 bases, and 2 bases stayed unmatched. As DNA, the CDR3 is TGTGCCAGCAGTTACAGGGGGCGTACTGAAGCTTTCTTT. Translation gives CASSYRGRTEAFF.

This clone was recorded a few times. The chain joins TRBV7-2 to TRBJ2-7; D is unclear. The V gene's germline CDR1 is SGHTA and CDR2 FQGNSA. The CDR3 has 14 residues. The ends were cut back, 2 bases at V and 0 bases at J, with 8 bases in the middle. The CDR3 coding sequence is TGTGCCAGCAGCTTAAGTAGAGACTCCTACGAGCAGTACTTC. Translated, it gives CASSLSRDSYEQYF.